This TCR beta chain was recovered during a study of long-term antiretroviral therapy in people with HIV. Version v3.0 of the immunoSEQ assay ran at survey level. Measured with immunoSEQ multiplex PCR; TCRdb has only the in-frame clones, and not every one. The table has about 36,000 clones, 94% seen once. Findings of the study overall: Dominance of pre-ART expanded clones persisted, fluctuating and often declining after ART.

A word on this clone: Its cognate antigen is unknown.

The TCR sequence derives from a woman between 50 and 59 years old with HIV. The starting material was unsorted PBMCs, obtained 4.1 years after starting antiretroviral therapy.

The CDR3 is CASSTDRGRDTEAFF. For the CDR3, the DNA is TGTGCCAGTAGTACAGACAGGGGGCGGGACACTGAAGCTTTCTTT. The chain uses TRBV19 and TRBJ1-1; 10 positions match TRBD1. The CDR3 contains 15 residues. The V gene's germline CDR1 is LNHDA and CDR2 SQIVND (reference sequence). V trimming: 4 bases; J trimming: 3 bases; junction bases outside the gene matches: 5.